This TCR beta chain originates from a study of blood T cell repertoires in COVID-19. Study at large: Material from acute and convalescent COVID-19 was sourced from the United States, Italy and Spain. PBMCs, B-cell-depleted T cells, or T cells provided the cDNA or gDNA that made up the material.

Authors' data handling: Amplification of reference gene primers was used by the study to estimate nucleated cell counts. This table comes from immunoSEQ multiplex PCR, and its TCRdb copy is limited to in-frame clones, with some not included. For V, J and clone size, that table is used; D and trimming come from the DNA. The sample consists of fewer than 200,000 clones, over 80% of them appearing once. Material: peripheral blood. This clonotype originated in a woman in her 70s with acute or convalescent COVID-19.

The CDR3 protein is CASSLVNWDRGYNEQFF. In DNA form, the CDR3 reads TGTGCCAGCAGTTTGGTAAATTGGGACAGAGGCTACAATGAGCAGTTCTTC. This sequence joins TRBV28 and TRBJ2-1, with TRBD1 identical over 7 bases. Germline loops: CDR1 MDHEN, CDR2 SYDVKM. CDR3 length: 17 amino acids. The ends lost 3 bases at V and 3 bases at J; junction bases unmatched: 11.